This passage covers 3 T cell receptor beta chains from one sample sequenced in a study of T cells in Graves' hyperthyroidism and ophthalmopathy. The source material, RNA transcripts, was used to amplify TCR beta CDR3 regions. TCR CDR3 underwent first-round RT-PCR with the HTBI primer set. TCRdb ran MiXCR on the multiplex PCR reads and lists one entry per CDR3 protein. The repertoire holds 360,000 or so distinct CDR3 sequences, 13% to 15% seen once, with roughly a fifth in the top ten. Sequenced: blood. These receptors were obtained from a woman in her sixties with Graves' ophthalmopathy.

A word on this clonotype: The junction departs from the called germline gene at one end, perhaps through a read error. The V and J genes are TRBV5-1 and TRBJ1-1; 8 bases map to TRBD1. The CDR3 spans 14 residues. CDR1 and CDR2 (germline): SGHRS, YFSETQ. The chain's CDR3 is CVSSVTGGNTEAFF. CDR3 nucleotides: TGCGTCAGCAGCGTAACAGGGGGGAACACTGAAGCTTTCTTT.

Turning to this clonotype: This may be a read error: a much more frequent sequence differs by one nucleotide. The chain has TRBV7-9 and TRBJ1-5; a possible D gene is TRBD1 (5 bases). The CDR3 totals 14 residues. CDR1 and CDR2 (germline): SEHNR, FQNEAQ (reference sequence). Trimming removed 6 bases at V and 1 base at J, with 10 bases between. CDR3: CASRPRDSNQPQHF. CDR3 bases: TGTGCCAGCAGGCCCCGGGACAGCAATCAGCCCCAGCATTTT.

In regard to this clonotype: A much larger clone sits a single nucleotide away, making a read error possible. The rearrangement uses TRBV28 and TRBJ2-5, with 8 nucleotides matching TRBD1. This CDR3 region has 14 residues. Germline CDR1 and CDR2: MDHEN and SYDVKM. The CDR3 bases are TGTGCCAGCAGATCTCGACAGGGGCCAGAGACCCAGTGCTTC. Translating gives CASRSRQGPETQCF.